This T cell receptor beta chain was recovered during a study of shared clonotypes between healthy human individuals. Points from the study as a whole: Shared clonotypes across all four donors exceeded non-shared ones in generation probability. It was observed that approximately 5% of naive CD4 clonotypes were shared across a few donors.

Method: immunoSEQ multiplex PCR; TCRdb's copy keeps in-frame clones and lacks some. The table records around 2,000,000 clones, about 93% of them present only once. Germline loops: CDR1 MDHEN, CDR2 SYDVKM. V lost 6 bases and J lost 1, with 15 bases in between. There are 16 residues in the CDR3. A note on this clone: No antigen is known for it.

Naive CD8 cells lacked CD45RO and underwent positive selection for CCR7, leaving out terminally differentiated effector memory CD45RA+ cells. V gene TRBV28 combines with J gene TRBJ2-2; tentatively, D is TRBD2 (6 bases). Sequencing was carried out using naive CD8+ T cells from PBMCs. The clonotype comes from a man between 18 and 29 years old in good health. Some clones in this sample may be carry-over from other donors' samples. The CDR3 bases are TGTGCCAGCAGGCCGAGCCGGGACTGGAACACCGGGGAGCTGTTTTTT. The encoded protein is CASRPSRDWNTGELFF.